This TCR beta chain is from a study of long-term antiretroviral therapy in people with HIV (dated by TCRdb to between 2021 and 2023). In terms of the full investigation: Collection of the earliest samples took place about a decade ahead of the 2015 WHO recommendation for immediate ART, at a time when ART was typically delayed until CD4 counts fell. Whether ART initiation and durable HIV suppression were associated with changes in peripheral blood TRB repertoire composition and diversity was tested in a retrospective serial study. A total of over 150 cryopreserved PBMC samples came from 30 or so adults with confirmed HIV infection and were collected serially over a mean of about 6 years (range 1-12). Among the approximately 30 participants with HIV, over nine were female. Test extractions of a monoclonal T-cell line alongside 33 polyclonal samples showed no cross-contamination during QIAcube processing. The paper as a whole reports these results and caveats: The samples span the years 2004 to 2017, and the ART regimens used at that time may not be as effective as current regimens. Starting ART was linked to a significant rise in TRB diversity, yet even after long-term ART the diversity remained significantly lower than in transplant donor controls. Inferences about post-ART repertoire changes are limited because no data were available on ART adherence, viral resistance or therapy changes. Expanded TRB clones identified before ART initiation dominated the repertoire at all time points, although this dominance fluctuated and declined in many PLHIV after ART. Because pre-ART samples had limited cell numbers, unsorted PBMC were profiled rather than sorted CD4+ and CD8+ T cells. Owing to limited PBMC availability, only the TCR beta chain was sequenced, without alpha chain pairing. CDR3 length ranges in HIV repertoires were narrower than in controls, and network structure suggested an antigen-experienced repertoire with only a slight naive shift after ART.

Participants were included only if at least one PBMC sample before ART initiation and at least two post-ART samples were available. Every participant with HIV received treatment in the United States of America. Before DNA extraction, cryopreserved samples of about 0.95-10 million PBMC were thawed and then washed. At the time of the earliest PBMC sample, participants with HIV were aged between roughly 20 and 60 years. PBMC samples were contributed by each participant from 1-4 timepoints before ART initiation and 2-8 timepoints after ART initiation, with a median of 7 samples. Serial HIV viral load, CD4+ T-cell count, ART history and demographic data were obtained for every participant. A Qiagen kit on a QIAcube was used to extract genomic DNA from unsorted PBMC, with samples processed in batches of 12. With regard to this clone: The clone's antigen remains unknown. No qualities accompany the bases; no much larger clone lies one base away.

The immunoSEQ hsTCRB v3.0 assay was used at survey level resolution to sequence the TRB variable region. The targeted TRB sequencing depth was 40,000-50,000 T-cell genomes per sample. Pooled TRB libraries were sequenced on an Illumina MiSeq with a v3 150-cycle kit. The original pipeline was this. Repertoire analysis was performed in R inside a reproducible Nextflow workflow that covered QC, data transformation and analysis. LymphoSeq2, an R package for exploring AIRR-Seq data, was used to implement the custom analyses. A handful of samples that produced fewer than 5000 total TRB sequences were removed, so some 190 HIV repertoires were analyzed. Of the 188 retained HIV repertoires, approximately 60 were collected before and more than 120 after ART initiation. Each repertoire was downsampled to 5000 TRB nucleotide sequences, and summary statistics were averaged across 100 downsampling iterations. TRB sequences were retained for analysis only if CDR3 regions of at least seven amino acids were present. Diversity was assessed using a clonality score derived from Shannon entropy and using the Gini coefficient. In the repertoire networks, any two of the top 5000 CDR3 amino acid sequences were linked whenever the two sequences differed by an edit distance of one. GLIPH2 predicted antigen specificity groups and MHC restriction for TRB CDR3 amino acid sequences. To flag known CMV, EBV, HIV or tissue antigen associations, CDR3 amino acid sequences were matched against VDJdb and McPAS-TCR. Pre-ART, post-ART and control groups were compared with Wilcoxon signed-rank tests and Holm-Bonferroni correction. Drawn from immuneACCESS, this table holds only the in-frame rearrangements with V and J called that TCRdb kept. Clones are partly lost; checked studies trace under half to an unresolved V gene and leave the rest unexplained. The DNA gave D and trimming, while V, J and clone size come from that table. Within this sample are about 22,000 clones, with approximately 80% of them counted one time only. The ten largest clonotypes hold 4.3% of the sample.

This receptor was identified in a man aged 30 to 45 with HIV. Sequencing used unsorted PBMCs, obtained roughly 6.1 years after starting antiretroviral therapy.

The DNA is as follows: TGTGCCAGCAGTTTATTGGGGGTCTCCTACGAGCAGTACTTC. It encodes CASSLLGVSYEQYF. The chain is assembled from TRBV27 and TRBJ2-7; the D region is possibly TRBD1 or TRBD2, each matching across 5 bases. The CDR3 runs 14 residues from the cysteine to the phenylalanine. Only the CDR3 region is kept as DNA, spanning 42 bases read in frame from base 1. V loses 1 base of germline sequence and J loses 0 bases, and the interval between the two ends is 7 bases. Per the germline V gene (reference sequence), MNHEY is the CDR1 and SMNVEV is the CDR2.